This T cell receptor (beta chain) is drawn from a study of shared clonotypes between healthy human individuals. Study-wide points: Some naive CD4 clonotypes, around 5%, turned up in common across four donors. An expected dependence of interdonor clonotype sharing on sequencing depth was noted.

Splitting of CD4+ cells produced CD45RA+ naive and CD45RA-negative memory subsets. Produced via immunoSEQ multiplex PCR; TCRdb's table is partial and in-frame only. The data contain 2 million to 2.5 million clones, 80% to 95% of them singletons. Regarding this clone: The antigen remains undetermined.

CDR3 length equals 16 residues. Germline assignment: CDR1 SNHLY and CDR2 FYNNEI. Trimming removed 3 bases from V and 2 bases from J, with 17 bases in between. The receptor was isolated from a man in his late teens or twenties in good health. Some clones in this sample may be carry-over from other donors' samples. The sample consisted of naive CD4+ T cells from PBMCs. Subset indicated: CD45RA+ positively selected. V usage is TRBV2 and J usage is TRBJ2-7; possibly TRBD2 for D (5 bases). CDR3 sequence reads: CASSDRTRTATYEQYF. Here the CDR3 DNA reads TGTGCCAGCAGTGACCGAACCCGGACTGCTACCTACGAGCAGTACTTC.